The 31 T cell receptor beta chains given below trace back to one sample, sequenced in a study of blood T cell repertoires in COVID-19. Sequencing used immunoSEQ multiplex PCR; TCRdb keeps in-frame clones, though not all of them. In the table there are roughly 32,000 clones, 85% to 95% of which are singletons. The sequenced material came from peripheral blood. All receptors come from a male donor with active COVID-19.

CDR3: CASSPTRQTKTYEQYF. DNA for the CDR3: TGTGCCAGCAGTCCAACCCGACAGACGAAAACTTACGAGCAGTACTTC. The V call is TRBV27, the J call TRBJ2-7, with D maybe TRBD1 (5 bases). This CDR3 has 16 residues. V was shortened by 5 bases and J by 4 bases, with 21 bases between the two germline ends. Per the germline V gene, CDR1 is MNHEY and CDR2 is SMNVEV (reference sequence).

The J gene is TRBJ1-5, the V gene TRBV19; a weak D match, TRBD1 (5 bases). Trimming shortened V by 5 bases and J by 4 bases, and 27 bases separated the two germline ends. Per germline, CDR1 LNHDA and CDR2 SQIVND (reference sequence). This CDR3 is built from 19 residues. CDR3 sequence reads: CASSFLGPREGEWNQPQHF. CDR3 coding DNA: TGTGCCAGTAGTTTCTTAGGCCCCCGCGAAGGGGAATGGAATCAGCCCCAGCATTTT.

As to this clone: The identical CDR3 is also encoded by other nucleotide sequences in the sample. Here the CDR3 DNA reads TGTGCCAGCAGCGGGACAGGGAGCACAGATACGCAGTATTTT. Its translation: CASSGTGSTDTQYF. The rearrangement links TRBV7-9 to TRBJ2-3, with 9 bases aligning to TRBD1. J was trimmed by 0 bases and V by 5 bases; bases with no gene match: 0. The CDR3 length is 14 residues. CDR1 and CDR2 from the germline V gene are SEHNR and FQNEAQ (reference sequence). Complete variable domain (other parts from reference TRBV7-9 and TRBJ2-3): DTGVSQNPRHKITKRGQNVTFRCDPISEHNRLYWYRQTLGQGPEFLTYFQNEAQLEKSRLLSDRFSAERPKGSFSTLEIQRTEQGDSAMYLCASSGTGSTDTQYFGPGTRLTVL.

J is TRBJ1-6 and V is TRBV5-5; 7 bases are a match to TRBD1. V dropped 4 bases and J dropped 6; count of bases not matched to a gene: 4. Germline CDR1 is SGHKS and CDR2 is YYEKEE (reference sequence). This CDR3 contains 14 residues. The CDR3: CASSRDRPNSPLHF. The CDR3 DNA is TGTGCCAGCAGCCGGGACAGACCTAATTCACCCCTCCACTTT. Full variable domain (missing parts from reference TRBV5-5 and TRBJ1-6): DAGVTQSPTHLIKTRGQQVTLRCSPISGHKSVSWYQQVLGQGPQFIFQYYEKEERGRGNFPDRFSARQFPNYSSELNVNALLLGDSALYLCASSRDRPNSPLHFGNGTRLTVT.

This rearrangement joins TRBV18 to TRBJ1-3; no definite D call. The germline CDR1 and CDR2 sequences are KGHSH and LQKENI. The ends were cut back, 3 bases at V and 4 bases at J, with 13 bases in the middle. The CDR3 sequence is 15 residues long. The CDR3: CASSPRLVEGNTIYF. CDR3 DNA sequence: TGTGCCAGCTCACCCCGACTCGTGGAAGGAAACACCATATATTTT.

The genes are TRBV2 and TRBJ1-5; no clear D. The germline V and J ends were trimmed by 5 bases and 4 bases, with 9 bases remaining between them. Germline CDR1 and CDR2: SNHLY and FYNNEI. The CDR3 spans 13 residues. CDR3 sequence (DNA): TGTGCCAGCAGTCAAGACATTAATCAGCCCCAGCATTTT. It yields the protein CASSQDINQPQHF.

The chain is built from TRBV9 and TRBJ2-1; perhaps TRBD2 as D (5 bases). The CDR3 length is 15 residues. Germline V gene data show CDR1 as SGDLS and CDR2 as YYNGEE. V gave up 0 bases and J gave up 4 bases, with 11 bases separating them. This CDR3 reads CASSVAEGKYNEQFF. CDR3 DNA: TGTGCCAGCAGCGTAGCTGAGGGAAAGTACAATGAGCAGTTCTTC. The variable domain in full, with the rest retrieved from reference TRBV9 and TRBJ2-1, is DSGVTQTPKHLITATGQRVTLRCSPRSGDLSVYWYQQSLDQGLQFLIQYYNGEERAKGNILERFSAQQFPDLHSELNLSSLELGDSALYFCASSVAEGKYNEQFFGPGTRLTVL.

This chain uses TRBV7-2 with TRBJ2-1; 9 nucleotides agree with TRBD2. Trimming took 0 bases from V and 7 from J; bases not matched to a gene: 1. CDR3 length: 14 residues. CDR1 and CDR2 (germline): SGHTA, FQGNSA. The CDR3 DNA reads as TGTGCCAGCAGCTTAGCGCGGGGGGGGAATGAGCAGTTCTTC. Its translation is CASSLARGGNEQFF.

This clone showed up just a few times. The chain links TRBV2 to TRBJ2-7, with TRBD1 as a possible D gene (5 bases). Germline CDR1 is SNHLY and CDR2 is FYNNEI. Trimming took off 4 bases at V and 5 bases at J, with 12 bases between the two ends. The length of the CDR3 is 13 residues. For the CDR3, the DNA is TGTGCCAGCAGTGCACCAATCAGGGACGAGCAGTACTTC. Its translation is CASSAPIRDEQYF.

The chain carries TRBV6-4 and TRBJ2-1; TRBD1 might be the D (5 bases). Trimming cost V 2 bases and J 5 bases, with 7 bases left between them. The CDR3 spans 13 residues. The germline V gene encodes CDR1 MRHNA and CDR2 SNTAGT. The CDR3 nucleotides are TGTGCCAGCAGTGACGGGGCTAACAATGAGCAGTTCTTC. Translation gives CASSDGANNEQFF.

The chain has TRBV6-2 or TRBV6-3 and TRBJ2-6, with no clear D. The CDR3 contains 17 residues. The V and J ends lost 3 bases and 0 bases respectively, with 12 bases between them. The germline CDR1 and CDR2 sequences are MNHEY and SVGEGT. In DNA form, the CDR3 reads TGTGCCAGCAGTTATAACGACTTGGCCTCTGGGGCCAACGTCCTGACTTTC. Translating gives CASSYNDLASGANVLTF.

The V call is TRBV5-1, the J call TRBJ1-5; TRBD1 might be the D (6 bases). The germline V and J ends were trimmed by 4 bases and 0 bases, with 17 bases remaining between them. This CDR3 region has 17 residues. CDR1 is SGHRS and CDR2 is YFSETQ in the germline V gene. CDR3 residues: CASSPLGGENSNQPQHF. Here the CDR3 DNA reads TGCGCCAGCAGCCCCCTAGGGGGGGAGAATAGCAATCAGCCCCAGCATTTT.

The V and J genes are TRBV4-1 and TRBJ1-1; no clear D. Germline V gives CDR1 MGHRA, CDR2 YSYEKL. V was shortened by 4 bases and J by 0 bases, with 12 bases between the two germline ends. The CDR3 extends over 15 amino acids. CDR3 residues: CASSLFTVMNTEAFF. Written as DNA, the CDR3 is TGCGCCAGCAGCCTCTTCACAGTTATGAACACTGAAGCTTTCTTT.

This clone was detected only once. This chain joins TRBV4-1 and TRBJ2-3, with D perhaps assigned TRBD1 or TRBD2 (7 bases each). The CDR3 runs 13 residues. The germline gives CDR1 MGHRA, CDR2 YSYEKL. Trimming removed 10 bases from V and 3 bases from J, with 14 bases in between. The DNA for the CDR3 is TGCGCCACCAGGGGGGGATTGACAGATACGCAGTATTTT. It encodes CATRGGLTDTQYF.

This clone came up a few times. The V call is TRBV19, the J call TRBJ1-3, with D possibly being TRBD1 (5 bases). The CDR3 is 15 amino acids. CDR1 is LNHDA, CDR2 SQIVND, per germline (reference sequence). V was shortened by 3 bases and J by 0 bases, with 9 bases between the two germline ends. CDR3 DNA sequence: TGTGCCAGTAGTATTCGGGGGGGCTCTGGAAACACCATATATTTT. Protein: CASSIRGGSGNTIYF.

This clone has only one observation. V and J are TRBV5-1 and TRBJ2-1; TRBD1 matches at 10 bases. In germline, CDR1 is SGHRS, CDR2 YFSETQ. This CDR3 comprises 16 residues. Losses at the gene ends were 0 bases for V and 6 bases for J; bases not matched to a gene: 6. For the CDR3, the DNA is TGCGCCAGCAGCTTGGGCGGGACAGGGGTTTTCAATGAGCAGTTCTTC. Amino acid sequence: CASSLGGTGVFNEQFF.

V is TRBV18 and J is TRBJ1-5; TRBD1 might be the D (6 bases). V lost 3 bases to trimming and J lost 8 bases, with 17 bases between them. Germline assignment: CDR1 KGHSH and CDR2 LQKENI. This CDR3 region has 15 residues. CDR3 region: CASSPFSGGREPQHF. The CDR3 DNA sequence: TGTGCCAGCTCACCTTTTTCGGGGGGCAGAGAGCCCCAGCATTTT.

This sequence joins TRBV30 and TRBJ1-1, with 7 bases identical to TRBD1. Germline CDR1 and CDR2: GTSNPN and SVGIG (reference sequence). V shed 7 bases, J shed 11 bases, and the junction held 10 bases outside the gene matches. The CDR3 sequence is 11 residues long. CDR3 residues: CAFNRGMRAFF. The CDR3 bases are TGTGCCTTTAACAGGGGAATGAGGGCTTTCTTT.

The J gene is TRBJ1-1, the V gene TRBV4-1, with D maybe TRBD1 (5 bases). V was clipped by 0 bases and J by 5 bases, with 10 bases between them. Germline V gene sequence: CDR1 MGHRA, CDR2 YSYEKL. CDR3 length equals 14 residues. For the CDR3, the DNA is TGCGCCAGCAGCCAAGACAGAAGGGGAACTGAAGCTTTCTTT. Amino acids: CASSQDRRGTEAFF.

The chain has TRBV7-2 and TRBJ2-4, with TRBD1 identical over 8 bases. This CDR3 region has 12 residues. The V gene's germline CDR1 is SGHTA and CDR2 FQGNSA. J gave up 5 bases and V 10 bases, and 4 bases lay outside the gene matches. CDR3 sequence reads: CATRGPENIQYF. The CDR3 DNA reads TGTGCCACCAGGGGGCCGGAAAACATTCAGTACTTC. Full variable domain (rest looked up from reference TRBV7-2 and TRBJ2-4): GAGVSQSPSNKVTEKGKDVELRCDPISGHTALYWYRQSLGQGLEFLIYFQGNSAPDKSGLPSDRFSAERTGGSVSTLTIQRTQQEDSAVYLCATRGPENIQYFGAGTRLSVL.

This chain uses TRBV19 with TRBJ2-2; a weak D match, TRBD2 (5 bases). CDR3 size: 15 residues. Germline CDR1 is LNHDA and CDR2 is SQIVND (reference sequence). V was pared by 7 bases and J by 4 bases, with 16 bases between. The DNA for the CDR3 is TGTGCCAGTACCTCGGGCCCCCGGGGCACCGGGGAGCTGTTTTTT. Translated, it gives CASTSGPRGTGELFF. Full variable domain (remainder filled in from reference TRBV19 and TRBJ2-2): DGGITQSPKYLFRKEGQNVTLSCEQNLNHDAMYWYRQDPGQGLRLIYYSQIVNDFQKGDIAEGYSVSREKKESFPLTVTSAQKNPTAFYLCASTSGPRGTGELFFGEGSRLTVL.

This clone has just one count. The CDR3 sequence: CASSGGTSGGALGTQYF. The CDR3 DNA sequence: TGTGCCAGCAGCGGAGGGACTAGCGGGGGGGCCCTGGGTACGCAGTATTTT. The genes are TRBV9 and TRBJ2-3, with 16 positions matching TRBD2. Trimming cost V 3 bases and J 8 bases; bases outside gene matches: 9. The CDR3 has 17 amino acids. Per germline, CDR1 SGDLS and CDR2 YYNGEE.

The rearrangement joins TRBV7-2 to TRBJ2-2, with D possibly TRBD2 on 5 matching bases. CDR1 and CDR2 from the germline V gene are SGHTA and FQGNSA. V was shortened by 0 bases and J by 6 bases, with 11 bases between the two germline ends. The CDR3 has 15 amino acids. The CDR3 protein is CASSLALAGPGELFF. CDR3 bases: TGTGCCAGCAGCTTAGCGCTCGCGGGCCCCGGGGAGCTGTTTTTT.

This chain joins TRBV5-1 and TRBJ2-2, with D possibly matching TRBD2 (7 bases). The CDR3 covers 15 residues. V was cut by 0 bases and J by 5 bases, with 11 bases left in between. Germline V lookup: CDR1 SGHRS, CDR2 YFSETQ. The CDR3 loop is CASSLAGGDTGELFF. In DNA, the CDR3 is TGCGCCAGCAGCTTGGCGGGGGGCGATACCGGGGAGCTGTTTTTT.

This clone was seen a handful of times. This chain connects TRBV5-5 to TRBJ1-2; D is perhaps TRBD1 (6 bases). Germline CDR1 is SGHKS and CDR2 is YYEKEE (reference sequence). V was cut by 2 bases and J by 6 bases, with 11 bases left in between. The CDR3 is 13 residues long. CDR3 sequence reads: CASSFGTPDGYTF. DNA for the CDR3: TGTGCCAGCAGCTTTGGGACACCGGATGGCTACACCTTC. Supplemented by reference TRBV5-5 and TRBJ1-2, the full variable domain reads DAGVTQSPTHLIKTRGQQVTLRCSPISGHKSVSWYQQVLGQGPQFIFQYYEKEERGRGNFPDRFSARQFPNYSSELNVNALLLGDSALYLCASSFGTPDGYTFGSGTRLTVV.

The CDR3 loop is CASSYRTNTGELFF. DNA of the CDR3: TGTGCCAGCAGTTACCGGACAAACACCGGGGAGCTGTTTTTT. This chain uses TRBV6-2 or TRBV6-3 with TRBJ2-2; D is perhaps TRBD1 (5 bases). Germline V gene data show CDR1 as MNHEY and CDR2 as SVGEGT. V gave up 2 bases and J gave up 2 bases, with 6 bases separating them. The CDR3 is made up of 14 amino acids.

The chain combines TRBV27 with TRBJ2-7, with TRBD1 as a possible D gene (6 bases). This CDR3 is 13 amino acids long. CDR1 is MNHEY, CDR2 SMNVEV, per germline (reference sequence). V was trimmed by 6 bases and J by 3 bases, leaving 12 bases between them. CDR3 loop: CASSRKGVYEQYF. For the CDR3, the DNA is TGTGCCAGCAGCCGAAAGGGGGTCTACGAGCAGTACTTC.

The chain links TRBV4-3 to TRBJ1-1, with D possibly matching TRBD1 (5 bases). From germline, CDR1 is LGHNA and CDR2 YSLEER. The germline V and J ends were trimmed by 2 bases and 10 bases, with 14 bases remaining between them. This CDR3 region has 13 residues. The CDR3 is CASSQSFVGAAFF. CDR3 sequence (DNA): TGCGCCAGCAGCCAATCTTTCGTAGGGGCAGCTTTCTTT.

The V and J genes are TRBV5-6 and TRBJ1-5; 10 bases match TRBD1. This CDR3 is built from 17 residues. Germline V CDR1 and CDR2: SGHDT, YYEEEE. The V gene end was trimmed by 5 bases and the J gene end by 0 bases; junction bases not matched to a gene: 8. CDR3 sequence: CASRRQGARYSNQPQHF. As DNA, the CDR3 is TGTGCCAGCAGAAGACAGGGGGCTCGTTATAGCAATCAGCCCCAGCATTTT.

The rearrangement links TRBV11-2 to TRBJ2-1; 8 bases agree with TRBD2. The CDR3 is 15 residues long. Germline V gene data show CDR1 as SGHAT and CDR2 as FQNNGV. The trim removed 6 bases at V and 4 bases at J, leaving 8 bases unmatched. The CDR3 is CASRRTGTRYNEQFF. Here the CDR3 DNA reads TGTGCCAGCAGGAGGACCGGGACTAGATACAATGAGCAGTTCTTC.

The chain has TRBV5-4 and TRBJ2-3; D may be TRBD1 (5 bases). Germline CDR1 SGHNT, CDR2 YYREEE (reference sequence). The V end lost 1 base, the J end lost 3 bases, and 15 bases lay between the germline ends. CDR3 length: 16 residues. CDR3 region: CASSLQGAVATDTQYF. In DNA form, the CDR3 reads TGTGCCAGCAGCTTGCAAGGGGCGGTGGCGACAGATACGCAGTATTTT.